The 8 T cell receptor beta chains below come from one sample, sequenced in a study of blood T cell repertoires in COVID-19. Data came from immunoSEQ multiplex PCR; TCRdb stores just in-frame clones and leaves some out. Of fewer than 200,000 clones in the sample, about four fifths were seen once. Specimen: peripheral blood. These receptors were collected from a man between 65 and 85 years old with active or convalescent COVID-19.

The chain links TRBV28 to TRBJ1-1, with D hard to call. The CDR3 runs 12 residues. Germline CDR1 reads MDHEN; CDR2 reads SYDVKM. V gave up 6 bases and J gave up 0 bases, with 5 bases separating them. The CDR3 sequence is CASSLMNTEAFF. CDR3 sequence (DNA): TGTGCCAGCAGCCTTATGAACACTGAAGCTTTCTTT.

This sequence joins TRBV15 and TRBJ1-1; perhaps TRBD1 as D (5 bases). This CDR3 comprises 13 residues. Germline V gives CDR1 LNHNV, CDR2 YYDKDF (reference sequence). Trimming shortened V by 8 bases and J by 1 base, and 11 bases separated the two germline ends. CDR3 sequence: CATQYGANTEAFF. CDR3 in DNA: TGTGCCACCCAATATGGGGCGAACACTGAAGCTTTCTTT.

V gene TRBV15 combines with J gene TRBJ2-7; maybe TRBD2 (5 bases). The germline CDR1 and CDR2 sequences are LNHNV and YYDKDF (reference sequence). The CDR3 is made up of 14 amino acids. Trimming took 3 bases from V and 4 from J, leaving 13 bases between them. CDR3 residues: CATSRERAAYEQYF. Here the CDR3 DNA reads TGTGCCACCAGCAGGGAGAGGGCGGCTTACGAGCAGTACTTC.

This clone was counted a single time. The chain's CDR3 is CASSFGTGYNSPLHF. The CDR3 region has the DNA TGTGCCAGCAGTTTTGGGACAGGGTATAATTCACCCCTCCACTTT. V and J are TRBV27 and TRBJ1-6; 9 positions match TRBD1. CDR1 and CDR2 (germline): MNHEY, SMNVEV (reference sequence). The length of the CDR3 is 15 residues. V lost 3 bases to trimming and J lost 4 bases; unmatched junction nucleotides: 1.

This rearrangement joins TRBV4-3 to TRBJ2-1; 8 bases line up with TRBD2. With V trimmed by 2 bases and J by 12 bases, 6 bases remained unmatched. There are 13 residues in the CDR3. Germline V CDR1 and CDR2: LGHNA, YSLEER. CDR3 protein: CASSQTGGVGQFF. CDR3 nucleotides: TGCGCCAGCAGCCAAACCGGGGGGGTTGGGCAGTTCTTC.

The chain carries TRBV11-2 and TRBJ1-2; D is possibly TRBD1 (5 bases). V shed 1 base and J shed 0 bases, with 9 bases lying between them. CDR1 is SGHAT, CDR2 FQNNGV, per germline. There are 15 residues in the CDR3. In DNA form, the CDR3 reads TGTGCCAGCAGCTTAGGACAGTTAGCTAACTATGGCTACACCTTC. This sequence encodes CASSLGQLANYGYTF.

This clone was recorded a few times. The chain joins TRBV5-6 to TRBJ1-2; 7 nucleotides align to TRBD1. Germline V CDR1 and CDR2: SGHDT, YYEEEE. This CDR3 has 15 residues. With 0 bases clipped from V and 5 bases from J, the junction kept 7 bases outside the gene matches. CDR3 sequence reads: CASSLENRGFYGYTF. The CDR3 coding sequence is TGTGCCAGCAGCTTGGAGAACAGGGGCTTTTATGGCTACACCTTC.

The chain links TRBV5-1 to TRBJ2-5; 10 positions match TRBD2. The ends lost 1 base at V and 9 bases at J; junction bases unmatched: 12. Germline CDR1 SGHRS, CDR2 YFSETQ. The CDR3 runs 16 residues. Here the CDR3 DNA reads TGCGCCAGCAGCTTGTTGGCTAGCGGGAGCCAAGGGGCCCAGTACTTC. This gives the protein CASSLLASGSQGAQYF.